The 8 T cell receptor beta chains in this list originate from one sample, sequenced in a study of blood T cell repertoires in COVID-19 (dated by TCRdb to 2018 to 2021). The library relied on the immunoSEQ multiplex PCR assay. TCRdb provides this immuneACCESS table in a form limited to in-frame rearrangements. Some clones are lacking; in checked studies, under half of them reflect an unresolved V gene, and why the rest are absent is not known. The sample yields 350,000 to 450,000 clones; approximately 86% were counted once. The ten largest clonotypes hold around 3% of the sample. The sequencing input was peripheral blood. These receptors originate from a human donor in a cohort sampled during active COVID-19.

CDR3 region: CASSYGQGAREQYF. The CDR3 coding sequence is TGTGCCAGCAGTTACGGACAGGGGGCGAGGGAGCAGTACTTC. The chain uses TRBV6-5 and TRBJ2-7, with 11 positions matching TRBD1. J was trimmed by 7 bases and V by 2 bases; bases with no gene match: 4. Per the germline V gene, CDR1 is MNHEY and CDR2 is SVGAGI. The length of the CDR3 is 14 residues.

J is TRBJ2-1 and V is TRBV11-2, with 13 bases identical to TRBD2. V lost 5 bases, J lost 4 bases, and 2 bases stayed unmatched. CDR1 and CDR2 from the germline V gene are SGHAT and FQNNGV. This CDR3 contains 15 residues. The CDR3 DNA reads TGTGCCAGCAGCGGACTAGCGGGGGTGTACAATGAGCAGTTCTTC. Residues: CASSGLAGVYNEQFF. The whole variable domain, filled in from reference TRBV11-2 and TRBJ2-1, reads EAGVAQSPRYKIIEKRQSVAFWCNPISGHATLYWYQQILGQGPKLLIQFQNNGVVDDSQLPKDRFSAERLKGVDSTLKIQPAKLEDSAVYLCASSGLAGVYNEQFFGPGTRLTVL.

J is TRBJ2-3 and V is TRBV5-1, with 15 positions matching TRBD2. Germline V gene lookup returns CDR1 SGHRS and CDR2 YFSETQ. The CDR3 has 17 residues. The junction had 5 bases not matched to a gene; V was cut back by 1 base and J by 5 bases. CDR3: CASSLRTSGRALDTQYF. The CDR3 DNA is TGCGCCAGCAGCTTGAGGACTAGCGGGAGGGCCTTAGATACGCAGTATTTT.

The CDR3 DNA follows: TGTGCCAGCAGTTACAGGGATTCACCCCTCCACTTT. Amino acid sequence: CASSYRDSPLHF. This rearrangement joins TRBV28 to TRBJ1-6; TRBD1 is a possible D gene (6 bases). V lost 4 bases to trimming and J lost 8 bases, with 6 bases between them. The CDR3 covers 12 residues. Germline V gene data show CDR1 as MDHEN and CDR2 as SYDVKM.

This chain links TRBV30 with TRBJ1-1; 11 positions match TRBD1. CDR3 length: 14 residues. Trimming at V came to 2 bases and at J to 10 bases, leaving 9 bases not matched to a gene. Germline-derived CDR1 and CDR2 are GTSNPN and SVGIG (reference sequence). The CDR3 sequence: CAWSSPRTGGVAFF. The CDR3, as DNA: TGTGCCTGGAGTTCCCCGAGGACAGGGGGCGTAGCTTTCTTT.

The chain has TRBV21-1 and TRBJ2-3; the table's D call of TRBD2 was not tested on the DNA. TRBV21-1 is a pseudogene segment. The CDR3 is 17 residues long. CDR3 nucleotides: TGTGCCAGCAGCCCCCCACGCAGCGGGAGGATGACAGATACGCAGTATTTT. As protein: CASSPPRSGRMTDTQYF.

This rearrangement joins TRBV24-1 to TRBJ2-1; 8 bases align to TRBD1. V shed 2 bases, J shed 7 bases, and the junction held 9 bases outside the gene matches. This CDR3 region has 16 residues. Germline loops: CDR1 KGHDR, CDR2 SFDVKD. CDR3 in DNA: TGTGCCACCAGTGATTCTGGGACAGGTTTCCAAAATGAGCAGTTCTTC. Protein sequence: CATSDSGTGFQNEQFF.

This rearrangement joins TRBV2 to TRBJ2-7, with TRBD1 as a possible D gene (6 bases). With 8 bases removed from V and 7 bases from J, the gap between germline ends came to 15 bases. The CDR3 length is 12 residues. In germline, CDR1 is SNHLY, CDR2 FYNNEI. CDR3 region: CASLHRVREQYF. The CDR3 coding sequence is TGTGCCAGCCTGCACAGGGTACGGGAGCAGTACTTC.